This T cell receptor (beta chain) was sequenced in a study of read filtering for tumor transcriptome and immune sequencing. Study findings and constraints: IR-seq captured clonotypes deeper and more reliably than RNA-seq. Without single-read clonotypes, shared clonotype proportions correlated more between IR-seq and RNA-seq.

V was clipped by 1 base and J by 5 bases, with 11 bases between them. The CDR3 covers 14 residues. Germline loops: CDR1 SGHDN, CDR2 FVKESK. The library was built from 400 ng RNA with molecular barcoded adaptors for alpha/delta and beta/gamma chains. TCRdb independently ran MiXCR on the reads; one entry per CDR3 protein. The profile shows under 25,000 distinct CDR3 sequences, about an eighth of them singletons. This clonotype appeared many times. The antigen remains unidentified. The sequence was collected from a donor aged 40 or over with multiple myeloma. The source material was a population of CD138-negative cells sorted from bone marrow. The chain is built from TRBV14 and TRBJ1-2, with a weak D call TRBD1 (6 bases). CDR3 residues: CASSQGTEFYGYTF. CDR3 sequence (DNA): TGTGCCAGCAGCCAAGGGACAGAATTTTATGGCTACACCTTC.